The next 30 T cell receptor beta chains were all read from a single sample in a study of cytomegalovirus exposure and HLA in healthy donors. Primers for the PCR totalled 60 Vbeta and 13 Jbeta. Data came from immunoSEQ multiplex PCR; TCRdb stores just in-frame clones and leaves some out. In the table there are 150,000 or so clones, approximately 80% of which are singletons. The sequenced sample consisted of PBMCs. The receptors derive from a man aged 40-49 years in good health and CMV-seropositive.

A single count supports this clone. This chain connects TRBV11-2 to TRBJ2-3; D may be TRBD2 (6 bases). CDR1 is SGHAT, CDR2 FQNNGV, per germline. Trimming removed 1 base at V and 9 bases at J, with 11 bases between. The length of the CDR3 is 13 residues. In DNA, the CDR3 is TGTGCCAGCAGCTTAGTCCAGGGACTCACGCAGTATTTT. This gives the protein CASSLVQGLTQYF.

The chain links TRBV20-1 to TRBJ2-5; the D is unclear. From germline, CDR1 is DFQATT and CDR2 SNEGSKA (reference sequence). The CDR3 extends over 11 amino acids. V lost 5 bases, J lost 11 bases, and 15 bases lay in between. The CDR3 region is CSAQPLVEQYF. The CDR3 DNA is TGCAGTGCTCAACCGCTGGTGGAGCAGTACTTC.

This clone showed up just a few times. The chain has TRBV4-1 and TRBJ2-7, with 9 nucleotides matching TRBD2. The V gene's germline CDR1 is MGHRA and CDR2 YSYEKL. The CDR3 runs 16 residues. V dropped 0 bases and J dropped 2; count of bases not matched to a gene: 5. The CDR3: CASSQEVSGSAYEQYF. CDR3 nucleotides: TGCGCCAGCAGCCAAGAGGTTAGCGGGAGCGCCTACGAGCAGTACTTC.

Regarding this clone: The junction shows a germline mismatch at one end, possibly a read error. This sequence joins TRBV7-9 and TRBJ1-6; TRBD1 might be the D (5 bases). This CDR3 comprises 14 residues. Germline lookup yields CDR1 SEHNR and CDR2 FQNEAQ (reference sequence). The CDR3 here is CSSSLLGLNSPLHF. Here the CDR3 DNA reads TGTTCCAGCAGCTTATTGGGGCTCAATTCACCCCTCCACTTT. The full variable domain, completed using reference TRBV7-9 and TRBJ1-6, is DTGVSQNPRHKITKRGQNVTFRCDPISEHNRLYWYRQTLGQGPEFLTYFQNEAQLEKSRLLSDRFSAERPKGSFSTLEIQRTEQGDSAMYLCSSSLLGLNSPLHFGNGTRLTVT.

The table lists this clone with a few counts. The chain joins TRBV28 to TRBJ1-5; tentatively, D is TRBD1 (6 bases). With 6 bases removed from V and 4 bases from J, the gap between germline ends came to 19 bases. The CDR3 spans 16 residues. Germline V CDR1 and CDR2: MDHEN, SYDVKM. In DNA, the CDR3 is TGTGCCAGCAGGGGGGCAGGGGCGCGGAATAATCAGCCCCAGCATTTT. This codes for CASRGAGARNNQPQHF.

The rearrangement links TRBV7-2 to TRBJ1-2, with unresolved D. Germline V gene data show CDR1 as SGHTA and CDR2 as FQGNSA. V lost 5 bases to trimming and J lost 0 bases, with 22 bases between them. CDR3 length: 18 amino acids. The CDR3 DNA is TGTGCCAGCAGCCTGCTACCGGGGTACTTAAAAGCTAACTATGGCTACACCTTC. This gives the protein CASSLLPGYLKANYGYTF.

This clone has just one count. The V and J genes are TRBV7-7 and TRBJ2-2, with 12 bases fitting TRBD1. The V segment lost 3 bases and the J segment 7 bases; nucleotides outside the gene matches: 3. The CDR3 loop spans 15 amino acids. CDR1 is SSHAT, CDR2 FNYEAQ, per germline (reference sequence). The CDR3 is CASSLGTGGIGELFF. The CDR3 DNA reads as TGTGCCAGCAGCTTGGGGACAGGGGGCATCGGGGAGCTGTTTTTT. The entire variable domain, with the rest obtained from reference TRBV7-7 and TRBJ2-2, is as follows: GAGVSQSPRYKVTKRGQDVTLRCDPISSHATLYWYQQALGQGPEFLTYFNYEAQPDKSGLPSDRFSAERPEGSISTLTIQRTEQRDSAMYRCASSLGTGGIGELFFGEGSRLTVL.

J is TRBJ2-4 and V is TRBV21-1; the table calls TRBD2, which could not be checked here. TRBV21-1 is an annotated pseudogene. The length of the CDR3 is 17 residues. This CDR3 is CASSAGGKGLAKNIQYF. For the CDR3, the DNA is TGTGCCAGCAGCGCCGGAGGAAAGGGACTAGCCAAAAACATTCAGTACTTC.

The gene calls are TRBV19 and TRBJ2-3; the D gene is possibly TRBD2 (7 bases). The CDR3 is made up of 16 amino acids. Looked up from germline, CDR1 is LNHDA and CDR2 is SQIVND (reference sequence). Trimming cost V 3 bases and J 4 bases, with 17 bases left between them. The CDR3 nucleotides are TGTGCCAGTAGTATCCTCGGGGGCGGGAGTGCAGATACGCAGTATTTT. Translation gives CASSILGGGSADTQYF.

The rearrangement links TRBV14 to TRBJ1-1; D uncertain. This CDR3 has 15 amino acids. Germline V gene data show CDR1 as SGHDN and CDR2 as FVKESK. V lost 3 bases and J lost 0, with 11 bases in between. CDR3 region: CASSHAGSLNTEAFF. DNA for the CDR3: TGTGCCAGCAGCCACGCCGGGTCTTTGAACACTGAAGCTTTCTTT.

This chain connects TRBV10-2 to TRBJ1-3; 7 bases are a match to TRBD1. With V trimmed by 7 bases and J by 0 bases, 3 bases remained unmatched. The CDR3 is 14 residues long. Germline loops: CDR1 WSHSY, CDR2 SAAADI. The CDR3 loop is CASKQGNSGNTIYF. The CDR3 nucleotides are TGCGCCAGCAAACAGGGGAACTCTGGAAACACCATATATTTT.

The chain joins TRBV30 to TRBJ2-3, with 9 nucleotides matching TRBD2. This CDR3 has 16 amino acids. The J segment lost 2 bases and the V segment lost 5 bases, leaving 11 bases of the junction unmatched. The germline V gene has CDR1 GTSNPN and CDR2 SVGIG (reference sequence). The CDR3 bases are TGTGCCTGGGGAAACGGGGCGGGAGGGACCACAGATACGCAGTATTTT. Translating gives CAWGNGAGGTTDTQYF.

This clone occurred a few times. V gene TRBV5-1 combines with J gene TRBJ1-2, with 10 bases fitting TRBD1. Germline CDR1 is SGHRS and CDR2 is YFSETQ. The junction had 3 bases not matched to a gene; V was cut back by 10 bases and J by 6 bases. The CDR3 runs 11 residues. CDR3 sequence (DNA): TGCGCCCGCGACAGGGGGCATGGCTACACCTTC. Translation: CARDRGHGYTF.

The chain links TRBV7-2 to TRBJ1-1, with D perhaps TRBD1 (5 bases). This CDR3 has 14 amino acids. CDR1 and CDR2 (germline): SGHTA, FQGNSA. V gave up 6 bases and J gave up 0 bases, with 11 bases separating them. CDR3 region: CASRRTGLNTEAFF. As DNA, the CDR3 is TGTGCCAGCAGACGAACAGGTTTGAACACTGAAGCTTTCTTT.

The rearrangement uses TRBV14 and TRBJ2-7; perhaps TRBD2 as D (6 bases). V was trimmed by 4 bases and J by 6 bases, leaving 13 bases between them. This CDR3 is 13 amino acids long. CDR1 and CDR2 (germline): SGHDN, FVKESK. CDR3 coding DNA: TGTGCCAGCAGCCGGGGCCCCGGGGGCGAGCAGTACTTC. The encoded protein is CASSRGPGGEQYF.

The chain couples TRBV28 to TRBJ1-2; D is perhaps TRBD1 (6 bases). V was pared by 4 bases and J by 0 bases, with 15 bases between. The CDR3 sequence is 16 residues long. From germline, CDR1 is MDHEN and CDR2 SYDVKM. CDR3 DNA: TGTGCCAGCAGTTCCCCTCCCGGGACACCTAACTATGGCTACACCTTC. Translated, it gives CASSSPPGTPNYGYTF.

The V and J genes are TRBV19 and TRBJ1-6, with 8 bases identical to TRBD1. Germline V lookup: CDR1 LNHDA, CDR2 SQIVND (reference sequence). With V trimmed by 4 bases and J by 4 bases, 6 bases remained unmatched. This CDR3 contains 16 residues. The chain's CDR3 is CASSTQTGAYNSPLHF. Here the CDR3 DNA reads TGTGCCAGTAGTACGCAGACAGGGGCTTATAATTCACCCCTCCACTTT.

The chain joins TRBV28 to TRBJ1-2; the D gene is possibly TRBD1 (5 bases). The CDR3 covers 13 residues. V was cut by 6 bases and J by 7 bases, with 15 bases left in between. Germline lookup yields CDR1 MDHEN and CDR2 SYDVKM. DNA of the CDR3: TGTGCCAGCAGACGAGACAGAAGAAGTGGCTACACCTTC. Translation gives CASRRDRRSGYTF.

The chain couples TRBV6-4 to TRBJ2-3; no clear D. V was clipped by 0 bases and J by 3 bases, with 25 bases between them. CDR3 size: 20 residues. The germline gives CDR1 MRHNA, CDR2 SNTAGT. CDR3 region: CASSDSREGIAKWRTDTQYF. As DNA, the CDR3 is TGTGCCAGCAGTGACTCGCGCGAAGGTATCGCGAAGTGGAGAACAGATACGCAGTATTTT.

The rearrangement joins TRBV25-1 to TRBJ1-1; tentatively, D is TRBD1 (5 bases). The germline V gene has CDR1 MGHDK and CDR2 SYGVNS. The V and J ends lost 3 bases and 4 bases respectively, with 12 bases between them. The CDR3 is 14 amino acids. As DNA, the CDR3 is TGTGCCAGCAGTGACCAAGAAGGGGCCACTGAAGCTTTCTTT. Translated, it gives CASSDQEGATEAFF.

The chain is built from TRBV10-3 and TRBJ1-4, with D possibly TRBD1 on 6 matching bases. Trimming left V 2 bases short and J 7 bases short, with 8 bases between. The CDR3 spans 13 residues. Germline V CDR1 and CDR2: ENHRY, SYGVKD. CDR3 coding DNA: TGTGCCATCAGTGAGGACAGGTTTGAAAAACTGTTTTTT. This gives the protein CAISEDRFEKLFF.

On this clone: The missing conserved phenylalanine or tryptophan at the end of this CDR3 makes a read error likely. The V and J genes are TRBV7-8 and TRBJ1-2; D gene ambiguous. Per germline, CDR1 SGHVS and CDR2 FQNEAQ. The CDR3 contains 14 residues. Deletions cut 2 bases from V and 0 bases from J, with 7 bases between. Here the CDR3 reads CASSLRHPNYGYTS. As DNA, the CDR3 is TGTGCCAGCAGCTTAAGGCACCCTAACTATGGCTACACCTCC.

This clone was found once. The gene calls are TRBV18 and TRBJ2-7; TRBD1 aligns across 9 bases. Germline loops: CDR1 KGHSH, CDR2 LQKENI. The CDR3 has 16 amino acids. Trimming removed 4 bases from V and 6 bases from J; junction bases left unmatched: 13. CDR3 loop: CASSLLTSGQGGEQYF. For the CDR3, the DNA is TGTGCCAGCTCACTCCTAACTTCGGGACAGGGAGGCGAGCAGTACTTC. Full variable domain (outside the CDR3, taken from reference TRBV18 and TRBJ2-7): NAGVMQNPRHLVRRRGQEARLRCSPMKGHSHVYWYRQLPEEGLKFMVYLQKENIIDESGMPKERFSAEFPKEGPSILRIQQVVRGDSAAYFCASSLLTSGQGGEQYFGPGTRLTVT.

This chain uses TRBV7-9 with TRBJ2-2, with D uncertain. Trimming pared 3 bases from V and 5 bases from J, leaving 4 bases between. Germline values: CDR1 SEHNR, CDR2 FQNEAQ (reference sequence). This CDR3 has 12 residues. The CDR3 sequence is CASSLRTGELFF. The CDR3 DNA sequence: TGTGCCAGCAGCTTGAGAACCGGGGAGCTGTTTTTT.

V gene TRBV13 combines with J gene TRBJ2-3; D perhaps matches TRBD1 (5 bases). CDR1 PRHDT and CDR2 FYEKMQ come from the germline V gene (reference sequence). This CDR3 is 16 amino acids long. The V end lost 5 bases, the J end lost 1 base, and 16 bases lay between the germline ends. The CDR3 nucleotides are TGTGCCAGCAGCACCCTCTTTGAAGGGGGCACAGATACGCAGTATTTT. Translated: CASSTLFEGGTDTQYF.

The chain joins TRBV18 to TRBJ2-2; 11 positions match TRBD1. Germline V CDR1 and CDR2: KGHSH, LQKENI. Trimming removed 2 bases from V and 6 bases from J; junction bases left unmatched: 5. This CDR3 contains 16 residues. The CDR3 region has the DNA TGTGCCAGCTCACCAGGACAGGGGGCTTTGGCCGGGGAGCTGTTTTTT. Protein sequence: CASSPGQGALAGELFF.

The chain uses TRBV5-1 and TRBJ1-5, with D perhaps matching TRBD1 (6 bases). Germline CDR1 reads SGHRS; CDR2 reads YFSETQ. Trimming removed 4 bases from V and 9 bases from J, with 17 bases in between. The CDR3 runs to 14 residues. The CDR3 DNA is TGCGCCAGCAGCACCGGGGACACCCTGGGGCCCCAGCATTTT. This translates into CASSTGDTLGPQHF.

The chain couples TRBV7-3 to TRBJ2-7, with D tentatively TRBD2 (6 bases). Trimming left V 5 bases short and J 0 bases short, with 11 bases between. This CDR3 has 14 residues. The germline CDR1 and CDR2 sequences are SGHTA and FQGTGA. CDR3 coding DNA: TGTGCCAGCAGCGCTACCGGGAGCTCCTACGAGCAGTACTTC. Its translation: CASSATGSSYEQYF.

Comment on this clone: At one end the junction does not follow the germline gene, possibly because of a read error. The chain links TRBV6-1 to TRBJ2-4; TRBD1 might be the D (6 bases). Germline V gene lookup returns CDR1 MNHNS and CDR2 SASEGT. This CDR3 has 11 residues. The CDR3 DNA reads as TGTGCCAGCAGAGGGGGTAACAGTCAGTACTTC. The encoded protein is CASRGGNSQYF.

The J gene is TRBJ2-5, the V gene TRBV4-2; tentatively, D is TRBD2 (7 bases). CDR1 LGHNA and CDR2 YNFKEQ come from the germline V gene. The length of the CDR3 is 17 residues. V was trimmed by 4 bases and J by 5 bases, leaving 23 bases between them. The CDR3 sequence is CASSRGGGGGALETQYF. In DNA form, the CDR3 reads TGTGCCAGCAGCCGTGGGGGCGGGGGTGGGGCTTTGGAGACCCAGTACTTC.